These 10 T cell receptor beta chains were sequenced from one sample in a study of tumor and adjacent non-tumor tissue in lung cancer. The template was RNA from unsorted bulk tissue. The normal lung tissue was taken more than 3 cm from the tumor edge. Three rounds of nested PCR, following a modified ARM-PCR protocol, produced the TCRbeta library. TCRdb analysed the multiplex PCR reads with MiXCR anew, one entry per CDR3 protein. The sample carries 47,000 or so distinct CDR3 sequences, 64% recorded once. The material sequenced was distant non-tumor lung tissue. These receptors were taken from an older woman with non-small cell lung cancer.

Note on this clonotype: One end of the junction is discordant with germline, which a read error may explain. The chain employs TRBV6-5 and TRBJ1-1; D is uncertain. The CDR3 has 15 amino acids. CDR1 is MNHEY and CDR2 is SVGAGI in the germline V gene. Here the CDR3 DNA reads TGTGCCAGAAGTTACTCAGGTCAGATGAACACCGAAGCTTTCTTT. Protein: CARSYSGQMNTEAFF.

In this sample, this clonotype turned up many times. The chain employs TRBV6-5 and TRBJ2-7; tentatively, D is TRBD1 (5 bases). The CDR3 contains 14 residues. V was trimmed by 8 bases and J by 3 bases, leaving 17 bases between them. Germline CDR1 and CDR2: MNHEY and SVGAGI. CDR3 amino acids: CASGAGRLSYEQYF. In DNA form, the CDR3 reads TGTGCCAGCGGGGCAGGGCGGTTAAGCTACGAGCAGTACTTC.

Comment on this clonotype: Germline is not matched at one junction end, which may reflect a read error. This rearrangement joins TRBV6-6 to TRBJ2-2, with a possible D match to TRBD2 (5 bases). Germline V CDR1 and CDR2: MNHNY, SVGAGI (reference sequence). The CDR3 is 16 residues long. The chain's CDR3 is CASHDLVGGDTGEMFF. The CDR3 bases are TGTGCTAGCCATGACTTGGTAGGAGGTGACACCGGGGAGATGTTCTTT.

The table lists this clonotype with a count of one. A much larger clonotype is one base distant, so this may be a read error. In this CDR3 the conserved last residue, phenylalanine or tryptophan, is missing, so a read error is likely. V usage is TRBV5-1 and J usage is TRBJ2-2; 7 nucleotides match TRBD1. This CDR3 comprises 16 residues. The V gene's germline CDR1 is SGHRS and CDR2 YFSETQ. The J segment lost 1 base and the V segment lost 5 bases, leaving 8 bases of the junction unmatched. CDR3: CASSPQTGMNTGELFS. The CDR3 DNA is TGCGCCAGCAGTCCCCAGACAGGGATGAACACCGGGGAGCTGTTTTCT.

This clonotype was found many times. This chain links TRBV28 with TRBJ1-4; a possible D gene is TRBD1 (6 bases). V lost 6 bases, J lost 0 bases, and 14 bases lay in between. Germline V gives CDR1 MDHEN, CDR2 SYDVKM. CDR3 length: 16 amino acids. The CDR3 sequence is CASSRPGQTTNEKLFF. The CDR3 DNA reads TGTGCCAGCAGCCGTCCGGGACAAACAACTAATGAAAAACTGTTTTTT.

This clonotype has a single count. The rearrangement links TRBV18 to TRBJ2-1, with 9 bases fitting TRBD2. Germline V CDR1 and CDR2: KGHSH, LQKENI. There are 16 residues in the CDR3. With 4 bases clipped from V and 8 bases from J, the junction kept 12 bases outside the gene matches. The DNA for the CDR3 is TGTGCCAGCTCACTGTCCGACGGGACTAGCACGCATGAGCAGTTCTTC. It translates to CASSLSDGTSTHEQFF.

A note on this clonotype: This may be a read error, as it is one base from a much larger clone. V usage is TRBV4-2 and J usage is TRBJ2-7; D is uncertain. Germline lookup yields CDR1 LGHNA and CDR2 YNFKEQ. CDR3 length equals 11 residues. V lost 1 base and J 9 bases, leaving 7 bases between the germline ends. The CDR3 DNA is TGTGCCAGCAGCCAAGGAGATGGGCAGTACTTC. As protein: CASSQGDGQYF.

This clonotype has a single count. One end of the junction fails to match germline, which may point to a read error. The J gene is TRBJ2-3, the V gene TRBV29-1; perhaps D is TRBD1 or TRBD2 (6 bases each). This CDR3 comprises 12 residues. In germline, CDR1 is SQVTM, CDR2 ANQGSEA. CDR3 residues: CNVEGGTDTQYF. As DNA, the CDR3 is TGCAACGTTGAGGGGGGAACAGATACGCAGTATTTC.

V and J are TRBV28 and TRBJ1-4; TRBD1 matches 7 bases. Trimming cost V 5 bases and J 0 bases; bases outside gene matches: 3. This CDR3 comprises 15 residues. Germline CDR1 and CDR2: MDHEN and SYDVKM. CDR3 coding DNA: TGTGCCAGCAGTGAGGGACAGTCAACTAATGAAAAACTGTTTTTT. It yields the protein CASSEGQSTNEKLFF.

V gene TRBV13 combines with J gene TRBJ2-1, with no clear D. V shed 4 bases and J shed 0 bases, with 10 bases lying between them. This CDR3 is 15 amino acids long. Looked up from germline, CDR1 is PRHDT and CDR2 is FYEKMQ (reference sequence). The CDR3 is CASSSSSGSYNEQFF. CDR3 nucleotide sequence: TGTGCCAGCAGCTCTAGTAGTGGCTCCTACAATGAGCAGTTCTTC. Full variable domain (remainder filled in from reference TRBV13 and TRBJ2-1): AAGVIQSPRHLIKEKRETATLKCYPIPRHDTVYWYQQGPGQDPQFLISFYEKMQSDKGSIPDRFSAQQFSDYHSELNMSSLELGDSALYFCASSSSSGSYNEQFFGPGTRLTVL.